These T cell receptor beta chains were read from a single sample in a study of a mutant IDH1 vaccine in newly diagnosed glioma. Produced via immunoSEQ multiplex PCR; TCRdb's table is partial and in-frame only. The repertoire includes roughly 120,000 clones, under 90% of them detected once, and roughly 0.61% sits in the top ten. The antigens of these receptors remain unknown. Sequenced material: PBMCs, taken from a glioma patient whose treatment included an IDH1 peptide vaccine. The receptors originated from a woman aged 50 to 65 with glioma. Each CDR3 is given with its conserved first and last residue. The D gene is left open where the match is weak. Clone size is stated in some rows and not others, as once, few, many or a class when expanded.

J	V	D	size	CDR3	DNA
TRBJ2-7	TRBV19	NA	NA	CASSQGAYEQYF	TGTGCCAGTAGCCAGGGCGCCTACGAGCAGTACTTC
TRBJ2-3	TRBV7-3	NA	NA	CASSPVDSFTSTDTQYF	TGTGCCAGCAGCCCCGTAGACAGTTTCACTAGCACAGATACGCAGTATTTT
TRBJ2-7	TRBV27	NA	NA	CASSFGREYGREQYF	TGTGCCAGCAGTTTTGGCCGGGAGTATGGGAGGGAGCAGTACTTC
TRBJ2-7	TRBV6-5	TRBD2	NA	CASSYPGTSGNEQYF	TGTGCCAGCAGTTACCCCGGGACTAGCGGAAACGAGCAGTACTTC
TRBJ2-3	TRBV5-5	TRBD2	NA	CASSPGLASTDTQYF	TGTGCCAGCAGCCCGGGACTAGCGAGCACAGATACGCAGTATTTT
TRBJ1-2	TRBV19	TRBD1	few	CASSITGGRGYTF	TGTGCCAGTAGTATAACAGGGGGACGAGGCTACACCTTC
TRBJ1-2	TRBV6-5	NA	NA	CASRIRGRDYGYTF	TGTGCCAGCAGAATCCGGGGTAGAGACTATGGCTACACCTTC
TRBJ1-2	TRBV5-5	TRBD1	NA	CASSISGTGVSYGYTF	TGTGCCAGCAGCATTTCCGGGACAGGGGTGAGCTACGGCTACACCTTC
TRBJ2-1	TRBV9	TRBD2	NA	CASNTLAGGGNEQFF	TGTGCCAGCAACACACTAGCGGGAGGGGGCAATGAGCAGTTCTTC
TRBJ2-5	TRBV5-5	TRBD1	NA	CASSLYRDRGRETQYF	TGTGCCAGCAGCTTGTATAGGGACAGGGGGCGAGAGACCCAGTACTTC
TRBJ1-2	TRBV6-5	NA	once	CASSYSETAYGYTF	TGTGCCAGCAGTTACTCGGAGACAGCTTATGGCTACACCTTC
TRBJ2-3	TRBV19	TRBD2	NA	CASSIDPSGRTDTQYF	TGTGCCAGTAGTATAGATCCTAGCGGGAGGACAGATACGCAGTATTTT
TRBJ2-7	TRBV27	NA	NA	CASSLSDKAYEQYF	TGTGCCAGCAGTTTATCGGACAAGGCCTACGAGCAGTACTTC
TRBJ2-1	TRBV4-1	TRBD2	NA	CASSQVAGGTYNEQFF	TGCGCCAGCAGCCAAGTGGCGGGAGGGACCTACAATGAGCAGTTCTTC
TRBJ1-1	TRBV28	NA	NA	CASSFQGNTEAFF	TGTGCCAGCAGTTTCCAAGGGAACACTGAAGCTTTCTTT
TRBJ2-7	TRBV5-1	TRBD2	NA	CASSFWSGVSSYEQYF	TGCGCCAGCAGCTTTTGGAGCGGGGTCTCCTCCTACGAGCAGTACTTC
TRBJ2-2	TRBV27	TRBD2	NA	CASSFSGGGGALFF	TGTGCCAGCAGTTTTTCGGGGGGTGGTGGGGCGCTGTTTTTT
TRBJ2-1	TRBV6-1	TRBD1	NA	CASILQGWYNEQFF	TGTGCCAGCATTTTACAGGGGTGGTACAATGAGCAGTTCTTC
TRBJ2-1	TRBV7-9	TRBD2	once	CASSPSGGSSYNEQFF	TGTGCCAGCAGCCCTAGCGGGGGAAGCTCCTACAATGAGCAGTTCTTC
TRBJ2-3	TRBV15	TRBD2	NA	CATSSRTSGDLDTQYF	TGTGCCACCAGCAGTCGGACTAGTGGGGATCTGGATACGCAGTATTTT
TRBJ2-1	TRBV5-4	TRBD2	NA	CASSRLSGGGNEQFF	TGTGCCAGCAGCCGACTTAGCGGGGGGGGCAATGAGCAGTTCTTC
TRBJ1-1	TRBV14	NA	NA	CASSPRVNTEAFF	TGTGCCAGCAGCCCCAGGGTGAACACTGAAGCTTTCTTT
TRBJ1-6	TRBV9	NA	NA	CASRDDSNSPLHF	TGTGCCAGCAGAGACGACAGTAATTCACCCCTCCACTTT
TRBJ2-7	TRBV6-1	NA	NA	CASLGQNSYEQYF	TGTGCCAGTCTAGGACAGAACTCCTACGAGCAGTACTTC
TRBJ2-1	TRBV5-1	TRBD1	NA	CASSLGQGNNEQFF	TGCGCCAGCAGCTTGGGACAGGGGAACAATGAGCAGTTCTTC
TRBJ2-1	TRBV5-1	TRBD1	NA	CASSLATGGNEQFF	TGCGCCAGCAGCTTGGCGACAGGGGGCAATGAGCAGTTCTTC